These 14 T cell receptor beta chains originate from one sample sequenced in a study of blood T cell repertoires in COVID-19. Data came from immunoSEQ multiplex PCR; TCRdb stores just in-frame clones and leaves some out. The sample yields about 260,000 clones, approximately 82% seen once. The sequencing input was peripheral blood. The receptors derive from an elderly woman with acute or convalescent COVID-19.

This clone was detected only once. V gene TRBV6-6 combines with J gene TRBJ1-2; 12 bases are shared with TRBD1. V lost 5 bases, J lost 2 bases, and 3 bases stayed unmatched. The CDR3 sequence is 15 residues long. Germline CDR1 reads MNHNY; CDR2 reads SVGAGI (reference sequence). CDR3 nucleotide sequence: TGTGCCAGCAGTCCGGGGACAGGGGGCAACTATGGCTACACCTTC. Its translation is CASSPGTGGNYGYTF.

The chain has TRBV10-3 and TRBJ2-1; 8 bases map to TRBD1. CDR3 length: 14 residues. Germline lookup yields CDR1 ENHRY and CDR2 SYGVKD. Losses at the gene ends were 2 bases for V and 6 bases for J; bases not matched to a gene: 3. The CDR3 nucleotides are TGTGCCATCAGTGAGGGACAGGGTGGCAATGAGCAGTTCTTC. It is translated as CAISEGQGGNEQFF.

The CDR3 here is CASSQIGTGRTDTQYF. The CDR3 coding sequence is TGTGCCAGCAGCCAAATCGGGACAGGGCGCACAGATACGCAGTATTTT. V usage is TRBV7-3 and J usage is TRBJ2-3, with 9 bases aligning to TRBD1. This CDR3 spans 16 amino acids. The germline gives CDR1 SGHTA, CDR2 FQGTGA. With 5 bases clipped from V and 1 base from J, the junction kept 7 bases outside the gene matches.

The chain links TRBV2 to TRBJ1-3, with D perhaps TRBD1 (6 bases). Germline CDR1 and CDR2: SNHLY and FYNNEI. Between the trimmed V and J ends, which lost 7 bases and 4 bases, there was a span of 14 bases. The CDR3 extends over 14 amino acids. The CDR3 loop reads CASNLGGAGNTIYF. The CDR3, as DNA: TGTGCCAGCAACCTAGGGGGGGCCGGAAACACCATATATTTT.

The chain combines TRBV5-4 with TRBJ1-4; TRBD1 might be the D (5 bases). The V and J ends lost 3 bases and 8 bases respectively, with 14 bases between them. The CDR3 has 14 amino acids. Germline-derived CDR1 and CDR2 are SGHNT and YYREEE (reference sequence). In DNA, the CDR3 is TGTGCCAGCAGCTCCGGACAAAGAGAAGAAAAACTGTTTTTT. Translating gives CASSSGQREEKLFF.

The rearrangement uses TRBV4-1 and TRBJ1-1; the D gene is possibly TRBD1 (5 bases). The germline gives CDR1 MGHRA, CDR2 YSYEKL. This CDR3 is 15 amino acids long. V lost 0 bases to trimming and J lost 7 bases, with 15 bases between them. DNA of the CDR3: TGCGCCAGCAGCCAAGAATCAGCCAGGGCCATTGAAGCTTTCTTT. Translation: CASSQESARAIEAFF.

The chain uses TRBV7-2 and TRBJ2-5, with TRBD1 matching 9 bases. CDR1 is SGHTA, CDR2 FQGNSA, per germline. Trimming cost V 1 base and J 4 bases; bases outside gene matches: 4. The CDR3 spans 15 residues. The CDR3 loop is CASSLDGTGLETQYF. CDR3 nucleotide sequence: TGTGCCAGCAGCTTAGACGGGACAGGGCTAGAGACCCAGTACTTC. Full variable domain (missing parts from reference TRBV7-2 and TRBJ2-5): GAGVSQSPSNKVTEKGKDVELRCDPISGHTALYWYRQSLGQGLEFLIYFQGNSAPDKSGLPSDRFSAERTGGSVSTLTIQRTQQEDSAVYLCASSLDGTGLETQYFGPGTRLLVL.

J is TRBJ1-2 and V is TRBV20-1, with D perhaps matching TRBD1 (5 bases). This CDR3 has 11 amino acids. Germline values: CDR1 DFQATT, CDR2 SNEGSKA (reference sequence). Trimming pared 5 bases from V and 4 bases from J, leaving 8 bases between. The DNA for the CDR3 is TGCAGTGCTCAGGGTGGCTATGGCTACACCTTC. It translates to CSAQGGYGYTF.

This clone was seen repeatedly, ten times or more. The rearrangement links TRBV7-3 to TRBJ1-1; D possibly corresponds to TRBD1 (5 bases). The V end was cut by 1 base, the J end by 3 bases, with 6 bases between. The CDR3 is 13 amino acids. Per germline, CDR1 SGHTA and CDR2 FQGTGA. The CDR3 region is CASSLRGDTEAFF. CDR3 in DNA: TGTGCCAGCAGCTTAAGGGGGGACACTGAAGCTTTCTTT.

The gene calls are TRBV5-1 and TRBJ1-4; D remains ambiguous. V lost 2 bases to trimming and J lost 3 bases, with 11 bases between them. Germline CDR1 and CDR2: SGHRS and YFSETQ. This CDR3 has 15 amino acids. This CDR3 reads CASSFDKTANEKLFF. The CDR3, as DNA: TGCGCCAGCAGCTTTGACAAGACCGCTAATGAAAAACTGTTTTTT.

J is TRBJ2-1 and V is TRBV7-2; 11 bases map to TRBD2. V was clipped by 6 bases and J by 0 bases; unmatched bases: 10. Germline V gives CDR1 SGHTA, CDR2 FQGNSA. The length of the CDR3 is 18 residues. The CDR3 coding sequence is TGTGCCAGCAGTCGACTAGCGGGAACCCCAAGCTCCTACAATGAGCAGTTCTTC. This gives the protein CASSRLAGTPSSYNEQFF.

The chain recombines TRBV14 with TRBJ2-2, with TRBD1 as a possible D gene (6 bases). Trimming took off 3 bases at V and 7 bases at J, with 21 bases between the two ends. The CDR3 consists of 17 residues. From germline, CDR1 is SGHDN and CDR2 FVKESK. CDR3 sequence (DNA): TGTGCCAGCAGCCATCCCGGGACAAGTAAGGTGAGCGGGGAGCTGTTTTTT. Translation: CASSHPGTSKVSGELFF.

With respect to this clone: At one boundary the junction diverges from the germline segment, which might be a read error. The chain is built from TRBV7-7 and TRBJ2-3, with 7 bases identical to TRBD1. The CDR3 contains 13 residues. Per germline, CDR1 SSHAT and CDR2 FNYEAQ (reference sequence). The CDR3 loop is CASSTTGADTQYF. CDR3 sequence (DNA): TGTGCTAGCAGTACCACAGGGGCAGATACGCAGTATTTT.

This clone was detected a few times. V and J are TRBV28 and TRBJ2-2; 7 positions agree with TRBD2. V trimming: 3 bases; J trimming: 6 bases; junction bases outside the gene matches: 4. Germline values: CDR1 MDHEN, CDR2 SYDVKM. The CDR3 has 14 amino acids. For the CDR3, the DNA is TGTGCCAGCAGTTTTGCCCGGGGGGCCGGGGAGCTGTTTTTT. Protein: CASSFARGAGELFF.